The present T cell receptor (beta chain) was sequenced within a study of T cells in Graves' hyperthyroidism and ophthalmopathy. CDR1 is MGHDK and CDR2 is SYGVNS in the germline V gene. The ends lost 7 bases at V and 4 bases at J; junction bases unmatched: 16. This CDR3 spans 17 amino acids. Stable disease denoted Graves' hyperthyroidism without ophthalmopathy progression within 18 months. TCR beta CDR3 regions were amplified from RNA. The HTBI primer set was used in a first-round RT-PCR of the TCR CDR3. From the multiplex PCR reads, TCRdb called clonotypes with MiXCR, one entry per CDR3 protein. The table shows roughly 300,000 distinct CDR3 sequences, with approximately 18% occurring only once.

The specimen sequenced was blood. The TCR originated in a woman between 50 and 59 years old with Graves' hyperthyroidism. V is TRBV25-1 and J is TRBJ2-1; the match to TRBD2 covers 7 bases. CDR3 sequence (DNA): TGTGCCAGCAACTACAAGGGAGGGCTAGGTGATTACAATGAGCAGTTCTTC. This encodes CASNYKGGLGDYNEQFF.